Sequencing of this TCR beta chain was carried out in a study of T cell repertoires in cytomegalovirus infection. Study in general: Peptides in the study included HLA-C-restricted and HLA-B-restricted CMV epitopes. A matching HLA type, together with CMV infection, was signaled by public TCR beta signatures.

TCRdb processed the reads anew with MiXCR; each CDR3 protein has one entry. The repertoire holds around 900,000 distinct CDR3 sequences, with more than 25% as singletons. The CDR3 contains 18 residues. The J segment lost 3 bases and the V segment lost 6 bases, leaving 8 bases of the junction unmatched. Details on this clonotype: Antigen unknown.

Whole-study findings and limits: HLA-C-restricted CMV-specific TCR beta clonotypes prevailed in the ex vivo response. Summed public TCR beta family frequency identified CMV carriers bearing the relevant HLA.

This TCR derives from a human donor in good health (CMV status not recorded). Some clones in this sample may be carry-over from other donors' samples. The specimen comprised cultured CD8+ T cells from PBMCs, sampled from culture after CMV antigen stimulation. The chain carries TRBV12-3 or TRBV12-4 and TRBJ2-4; 16 positions match TRBD2. The CDR3 nucleotides are TGTGCCAGCAGCGCCGGGACTAGCGGGGGGGTGGACAAAAACATTCAGTACTTC. Translating it yields CASSAGTSGGVDKNIQYF.